These 27 T cell receptor beta chains share one sample of origin, sequenced in a study of T cell responses to AZD1222 COVID-19 vaccine. The assay was immunoSEQ multiplex PCR, and TCRdb's table has in-frame clones only and misses some. The sample carries 100,000 to 150,000 clones, about nine tenths recorded once. The specimen was peripheral blood, collected 28 days after the second AZD1222 dose. All receptors come from an adult who received the AZD1222 COVID-19 vaccine.

The chain couples TRBV5-5 to TRBJ2-5, with D maybe TRBD2 (5 bases). Germline V gene data show CDR1 as SGHKS and CDR2 as YYEKEE (reference sequence). This CDR3 contains 13 residues. V shed 4 bases and J shed 2 bases, with 9 bases lying between them. The CDR3 sequence: CASSRLAQETQYF. CDR3 DNA sequence: TGTGCCAGCAGCCGCCTAGCTCAAGAGACCCAGTACTTC. Full variable domain (outside the CDR3, taken from reference TRBV5-5 and TRBJ2-5): DAGVTQSPTHLIKTRGQQVTLRCSPISGHKSVSWYQQVLGQGPQFIFQYYEKEERGRGNFPDRFSARQFPNYSSELNVNALLLGDSALYLCASSRLAQETQYFGPGTRLLVL.

The count of this clone is one. V is TRBV30 and J is TRBJ1-2; 9 bases agree with TRBD1. V lost 5 bases, J lost 7 bases, and 8 bases stayed unmatched. The V gene's germline CDR1 is GTSNPN and CDR2 SVGIG (reference sequence). The CDR3 length is 13 residues. The CDR3 sequence is CAWPDRGKGGYTF. CDR3 coding DNA: TGTGCCTGGCCGGACAGGGGTAAGGGTGGCTACACCTTC.

For the CDR3, the DNA is TGTGCCAGCAGTTTATTAGCTGGGCGGATGACTAACTATGGCTACACCTTC. Protein sequence: CASSLLAGRMTNYGYTF. J is TRBJ1-2 and V is TRBV27, with no clear D. Germline V CDR1 and CDR2: MNHEY, SMNVEV (reference sequence). Between the trimmed V and J ends, which lost 1 base and 0 bases, there was a span of 15 bases. This CDR3 is built from 17 residues.

The chain combines TRBV6-5 with TRBJ2-7; 7 nucleotides line up with TRBD1. From germline, CDR1 is MNHEY and CDR2 SVGAGI. Unmatched junction bases numbered 6, after V lost 2 bases and J lost 2 bases. This CDR3 contains 15 residues. The chain's CDR3 is CASSYPTGTTYEQYF. CDR3 nucleotide sequence: TGTGCCAGCAGTTACCCGACAGGGACCACCTACGAGCAGTACTTC.

The chain uses TRBV6-1 and TRBJ2-7; 13 bases line up with TRBD2. This CDR3 contains 15 residues. With V trimmed by 1 base and J by 4 bases, 1 base remained unmatched. CDR1 is MNHNS and CDR2 is SASEGT in the germline V gene. The CDR3 region has the DNA TGTGCCAGCAGTGAAGGGACTAGCGGGAGTTACGAGCAGTACTTC. Amino acids: CASSEGTSGSYEQYF.

This clone was seen a few times. Other nucleotide sequences from this sample produce the same CDR3. The chain joins TRBV13 to TRBJ1-2, with a possible D match to TRBD1 (5 bases). The length of the CDR3 is 15 residues. V lost 1 base to trimming and J lost 2 bases, with 11 bases between them. The germline V gene encodes CDR1 PRHDT and CDR2 FYEKMQ (reference sequence). CDR3 in amino acids: CASSLVRGGNYGYTF. Written as DNA, the CDR3 is TGTGCCAGCAGCTTAGTAAGGGGCGGCAACTATGGCTACACCTTC.

V usage is TRBV15 and J usage is TRBJ2-7, with D unresolved. The ends were cut back, 1 base at V and 0 bases at J, with 7 bases in the middle. Germline lookup yields CDR1 LNHNV and CDR2 YYDKDF (reference sequence). The CDR3 sequence is 14 residues long. This chain's CDR3 is CATSRGYSSYEQYF. The DNA for the CDR3 is TGTGCCACCAGCAGAGGATACAGCTCCTACGAGCAGTACTTC.

The V call is TRBV11-2, the J call TRBJ2-5; D is ambiguous. The CDR3 covers 10 residues. V dropped 5 bases and J dropped 5 bases, with 3 bases sitting between them. Germline V gene data show CDR1 as SGHAT and CDR2 as FQNNGV. The DNA for the CDR3 is TGTGCCAGCAGCGGGGAGACCCAGTACTTC. It yields the protein CASSGETQYF.

V usage is TRBV7-9 and J usage is TRBJ2-5, with D perhaps TRBD1 or TRBD2 (5 bases each). The CDR3 is 15 amino acids. Germline V lookup: CDR1 SEHNR, CDR2 FQNEAQ (reference sequence). The germline V and J ends were trimmed by 1 base and 4 bases, with 13 bases remaining between them. The CDR3 is CASSLDRERGETQYF. CDR3 coding DNA: TGTGCCAGCAGCTTAGATAGGGAGAGGGGAGAGACCCAGTACTTC.

CDR3 in DNA: TGTGCCAGCAGCGCCCTTGGGCTCAATCAGCCCCAGCATTTT. This codes for CASSALGLNQPQHF. The rearrangement links TRBV9 to TRBJ1-5; D not resolved. Trimming stripped 3 bases from V and 3 bases from J, with 10 bases between. The CDR3 is 14 residues long. Germline V CDR1 and CDR2: SGDLS, YYNGEE.

The CDR3 sequence is CAISSPGGMNEQFF. DNA of the CDR3: TGTGCCATCAGTAGTCCGGGGGGCATGAATGAGCAGTTCTTC. This chain connects TRBV10-3 to TRBJ2-1, with D possibly TRBD2 on 7 matching bases. CDR1 is ENHRY, CDR2 SYGVKD, per germline. The CDR3 contains 14 residues. Trimming stripped 5 bases from V and 7 bases from J, with 15 bases between.

The rearrangement uses TRBV11-2 and TRBJ1-3; TRBD1 matches 8 bases. The CDR3 has 16 amino acids. The junction had 6 bases not matched to a gene; V was cut back by 5 bases and J by 0 bases. Germline V gene data show CDR1 as SGHAT and CDR2 as FQNNGV. In nucleotides, the CDR3 is TGTGCCAGCAGCCCCGGACAGGGTACCTCTGGAAACACCATATATTTT. Its translation is CASSPGQGTSGNTIYF.

V is TRBV20-1 and J is TRBJ1-2; no clear D. Trimming pared 3 bases from V and 8 bases from J, leaving 10 bases between. CDR1 and CDR2 from the germline V gene are DFQATT and SNEGSKA (reference sequence). This CDR3 region has 11 residues. In DNA form, the CDR3 reads TGCAGTGCTAGCCGGGTTAGCGGCTACACCTTC. It translates to CSASRVSGYTF.

The chain has TRBV27 and TRBJ1-2; D may be TRBD1 (6 bases). Germline lookup yields CDR1 MNHEY and CDR2 SMNVEV (reference sequence). This CDR3 contains 13 residues. Trimming took off 4 bases at V and 8 bases at J, with 14 bases between the two ends. The CDR3 nucleotides read TGTGCCAGCAGTTCCAACAGGGCCCGGGGCTACACCTTC. Amino acids: CASSSNRARGYTF.

The V call is TRBV7-9, the J call TRBJ1-2; D perhaps matches TRBD1 (6 bases). This CDR3 has 14 residues. V was clipped by 4 bases and J by 5 bases, with 14 bases between them. Germline values: CDR1 SEHNR, CDR2 FQNEAQ (reference sequence). The CDR3 is CASSSTGNTYGYTF. In nucleotides, the CDR3 is TGTGCCAGCAGCTCCACAGGGAACACTTATGGCTACACCTTC.

This clone has only a few counts. The J gene is TRBJ2-2, the V gene TRBV6-5; 11 nucleotides align to TRBD2. Per the germline V gene, CDR1 is MNHEY and CDR2 is SVGAGI. With 6 bases clipped from V and 3 bases from J, the junction kept 3 bases outside the gene matches. The CDR3 sequence is 15 residues long. The chain's CDR3 is CASRTSGRDTGELFF. The CDR3 DNA follows: TGTGCCAGCAGAACTAGCGGGAGAGACACCGGGGAGCTGTTTTTT.

The rearrangement links TRBV2 to TRBJ1-4, with D hard to call. From germline, CDR1 is SNHLY and CDR2 FYNNEI. V lost 4 bases and J 1 base, leaving 13 bases between the germline ends. The CDR3 spans 16 residues. The CDR3 loop is CASSVSSGGTNEKLFF. CDR3 DNA sequence: TGTGCCAGCAGTGTGAGTTCGGGAGGAACTAATGAAAAACTGTTTTTT. Full variable domain (remainder filled in from reference TRBV2 and TRBJ1-4): EPEVTQTPSHQVTQMGQEVILRCVPISNHLYFYWYRQILGQKVEFLVSFYNNEISEKSEIFDDQFSVERPDGSNFTLKIRSTKLEDSAMYFCASSVSSGGTNEKLFFGSGTQLSVL.

In regard to this clone: One end of the junction is discordant with germline, which a read error may explain. The J gene is TRBJ2-7, the V gene TRBV4-2, with TRBD2 identical over 7 bases. The germline V gene encodes CDR1 LGHNA and CDR2 YNFKEQ. This CDR3 has 15 amino acids. CDR3 region: CASSQERSGASGLEF. The CDR3 coding sequence is TGTGCCAGCAGCCAAGAACGTAGCGGAGCTAGCGGCCTCGAATTC.

In its sample, this clone was seen once. J is TRBJ2-1 and V is TRBV10-3, with a possible D match to TRBD1 (6 bases). Trimming stripped 8 bases from V and 5 bases from J, with 16 bases between. This CDR3 contains 14 residues. CDR1 is ENHRY, CDR2 SYGVKD, per germline. Written as DNA, the CDR3 is TGTGCCATCGGCATGGCAAGGGGGAACAATGAGCAGTTCTTC. This gives the protein CAIGMARGNNEQFF.

This chain connects TRBV3-1 (or the pseudogene TRBV3-2) to TRBJ1-4; TRBD1 agrees at 10 bases. CDR1 is LGHDT and CDR2 is YNNKEL in the germline V gene (reference sequence). The CDR3 has 14 residues. V dropped 2 bases and J dropped 8; count of bases not matched to a gene: 2. The CDR3 bases are TGTGCCAGCAGCCAAAGGGACAGGGGCGAAAAACTGTTTTTT. Protein: CASSQRDRGEKLFF.

This chain uses TRBV2 with TRBJ2-7; 10 positions match TRBD1. The CDR3 sequence is 15 residues long. The V gene end was trimmed by 7 bases and the J gene end by 4 bases; junction bases not matched to a gene: 10. Germline loops: CDR1 SNHLY, CDR2 FYNNEI. CDR3 sequence: CASTPEGTGEYEQYF. CDR3 sequence (DNA): TGTGCCAGCACCCCCGAAGGGACAGGGGAATACGAGCAGTACTTC.

The V and J genes are TRBV7-8 and TRBJ2-1; TRBD2 might be the D (7 bases). CDR1 and CDR2 (germline): SGHVS, FQNEAQ. The V gene lost 4 bases and the J gene lost 2 bases, with 18 bases spanning the gap. The CDR3 sequence is 17 residues long. This CDR3 reads CASSSGGGRGPYNEQFF. CDR3 coding DNA: TGTGCCAGCAGCTCCGGGGGCGGGAGAGGACCCTACAATGAGCAGTTCTTC.

The J gene is TRBJ2-5, the V gene TRBV14; D is unresolved. The CDR3 contains 13 residues. V dropped 2 bases and J dropped 3 bases, with 7 bases sitting between them. The germline gives CDR1 SGHDN, CDR2 FVKESK. The chain's CDR3 is CASSQFIEETQYF. The CDR3 DNA is TGTGCCAGCAGCCAATTTATTGAAGAGACCCAGTACTTC.

The chain has TRBV6-6 and TRBJ2-4, with D possibly TRBD2 on 6 matching bases. The CDR3 length is 14 residues. V was pared by 5 bases and J by 7 bases, with 15 bases between. Germline V lookup: CDR1 MNHNY, CDR2 SVGAGI (reference sequence). Here the CDR3 reads CASSREPRGNIQYF. The CDR3 coding sequence is TGTGCCAGCAGTCGAGAGCCTCGGGGGAACATTCAGTACTTC.

For the CDR3, the DNA is TGTGCTAGTGGTTTGGGGGTAGCGGTCACCTACAATGAGCAGTTCTTC. Its protein is CASGLGVAVTYNEQFF. The rearrangement links TRBV12-5 to TRBJ2-1, with TRBD2 as a possible D gene (6 bases). This CDR3 region has 16 residues. Per germline, CDR1 LGHNT and CDR2 FRNRAP. Trimming removed 1 base from V and 2 bases from J, with 12 bases in between.

V and J are TRBV7-9 and TRBJ2-2; D call uncertain. The germline CDR1 and CDR2 sequences are SEHNR and FQNEAQ (reference sequence). The CDR3 totals 13 residues. Trimming pared 5 bases from V and 2 bases from J, leaving 6 bases between. In DNA, the CDR3 is TGTGCCAGCAGCCAACTTAACACCGGGGAGCTGTTTTTT. It is translated as CASSQLNTGELFF.

The J gene is TRBJ1-2, the V gene TRBV6-1; tentative D call: TRBD1 (5 bases). The CDR3 has 15 amino acids. With 1 base removed from V and 8 bases from J, the gap between germline ends came to 17 bases. Germline V CDR1 and CDR2: MNHNS, SASEGT. CDR3 region: CASSEVGTGLGGYTF. CDR3 DNA: TGTGCCAGCAGTGAAGTGGGGACTGGATTAGGAGGCTACACCTTC.